Presented here are 17 T cell receptor beta chains from one specimen sequenced in a study of cytomegalovirus exposure and HLA in healthy donors. PCR primers comprised 60 Vbeta and 13 Jbeta primers. Only in-frame clones appear in the TCRdb table, and some are missing; sequencing was by immunoSEQ multiplex PCR. The profile shows under 150,000 clones, around 10% of them singletons. The sequenced sample consisted of PBMCs. These receptors were collected from a man aged 25 to 40 in good health and CMV-seronegative.

With regard to this clone: The sample carries other DNA sequences with the same CDR3. This chain connects TRBV30 to TRBJ1-1; perhaps TRBD1 as D (5 bases). The CDR3 is 13 residues long. Germline-derived CDR1 and CDR2 are GTSNPN and SVGIG (reference sequence). The ends were cut back, 2 bases at V and 4 bases at J, with 11 bases in the middle. The CDR3 loop is CAWSQGLGTEAFF. DNA of the CDR3: TGTGCCTGGAGTCAGGGCCTGGGCACTGAAGCTTTCTTT.

About this clone: The same CDR3 arises from other DNA sequences in this sample as well. The gene calls are TRBV2 and TRBJ2-5; D uncertain. Germline V CDR1 and CDR2: SNHLY, FYNNEI. The CDR3 runs to 13 residues. The V and J ends lost 5 bases and 5 bases respectively, with 12 bases between them. In DNA form, the CDR3 reads TGTGCCAGCAGTCTCTATCTGCGGGAGACCCAGTACTTC. Protein product: CASSLYLRETQYF. Based on the CDR3 plus reference TRBV2 and TRBJ2-5, the full variable domain is EPEVTQTPSHQVTQMGQEVILRCVPISNHLYFYWYRQILGQKVEFLVSFYNNEISEKSEIFDDQFSVERPDGSNFTLKIRSTKLEDSAMYFCASSLYLRETQYFGPGTRLLVL.

This clone has only a few counts. The CDR3 loop is CASSRSSGGPETQYF. The DNA of the CDR3 is TGCGCCAGCAGCCGCAGTAGCGGGGGACCAGAGACCCAGTACTTC. The chain couples TRBV4-1 to TRBJ2-5, with TRBD2 identical over 9 bases. After removal of 4 bases from V and 4 bases from J, the junction contained 7 bases not matched to a gene. This CDR3 has 15 residues. CDR1 is MGHRA, CDR2 YSYEKL, per germline.

This chain joins TRBV27 and TRBJ1-2, with 9 bases identical to TRBD1. CDR3 length: 13 amino acids. CDR1 is MNHEY and CDR2 is SMNVEV in the germline V gene (reference sequence). Germline trimming cut 5 bases from V and 5 bases from J; bases unmatched to any gene: 3. The CDR3 DNA reads as TGTGCCAGCAGTCCGGGACAGGGATATGGCTACACCTTC. Amino acids: CASSPGQGYGYTF.

In this sample, this clone turned up a few times. The limits of the CDR3 on the DNA are not certain, so only TCRdb's listed CDR3 is given. The V and J genes are TRBV5-1 and TRBJ2-7; no DNA check was done on the table's D call, TRBD1. The CDR3 length is 14 residues, termini included. CDR1 and CDR2 from the germline V gene are SGHRS and YFSETQ. CDR3 sequence reads: CASSLVGTGAFLYF.

This clone was seen only a few times. V is TRBV29-1 and J is TRBJ2-3, with D possibly matching TRBD1 (6 bases). The germline V gene encodes CDR1 SQVTM and CDR2 ANQGSEA. V was trimmed by 7 bases and J by 2 bases, leaving 13 bases between them. This CDR3 comprises 13 residues. In DNA form, the CDR3 reads TGCAGCGCTCTTGGACAGTACACAGATACGCAGTATTTT. Translation: CSALGQYTDTQYF.

In its sample, this clone was seen a few times. The chain carries TRBV29-1 and TRBJ2-3; D may be TRBD1 (5 bases). V was shortened by 4 bases and J by 6 bases, with 17 bases between the two germline ends. This CDR3 has 14 residues. Germline-derived CDR1 and CDR2 are SQVTM and ANQGSEA. The CDR3 DNA reads as TGCAGCGTTGTGCCTAGGGGTGGCCTGGATACGCAGTATTTT. It specifies CSVVPRGGLDTQYF.

The chain employs TRBV10-1 and TRBJ2-7; possible D gene TRBD1, 6 bases. V was shortened by 0 bases and J by 3 bases, with 18 bases between the two germline ends. The CDR3 is 17 amino acids. CDR1 is WNHNN and CDR2 is SYGVQD in the germline V gene (reference sequence). CDR3 in amino acids: CASSESIAAGAYYEQYF. The CDR3 coding sequence is TGCGCCAGCAGTGAGTCGATCGCGGCAGGGGCTTACTACGAGCAGTACTTC.

This chain connects TRBV5-1 to TRBJ2-7; a possible D gene is TRBD1 (5 bases). Trimming removed 0 bases at V and 7 bases at J, with 14 bases between. The CDR3 sequence is 14 residues long. Germline values: CDR1 SGHRS, CDR2 YFSETQ. The CDR3 DNA reads as TGCGCCAGCAGCTTGGGTGTACAGGCGCTAGAGCAGTACTTC. The encoded protein is CASSLGVQALEQYF.

This clone showed up just a few times. The rearrangement links TRBV9 to TRBJ1-1; TRBD1 aligns across 10 bases. Germline V gene data show CDR1 as SGDLS and CDR2 as YYNGEE. V gave up 3 bases and J gave up 5 bases; unmatched junction bases: 4. CDR3 length equals 14 residues. CDR3 coding DNA: TGTGCCAGCAGCGATGGGACAGGGGATACTGAAGCTTTCTTT. This translates into CASSDGTGDTEAFF.

J is TRBJ1-5 and V is TRBV19; TRBD1 is a possible D gene (6 bases). The CDR3 spans 15 residues. The germline CDR1 and CDR2 sequences are LNHDA and SQIVND (reference sequence). V was pared by 5 bases and J by 7 bases, with 18 bases between. The CDR3 sequence: CASSSTHRVGQPQHF. DNA for the CDR3: TGTGCCAGTAGTTCCACCCACAGGGTAGGACAGCCCCAGCATTTT.

This clone was counted only a few times. The V gene is TRBV5-1, the J gene TRBJ2-5, with D possibly being TRBD1 (6 bases). Germline CDR1 and CDR2: SGHRS and YFSETQ. The CDR3 consists of 14 residues. The V end lost 3 bases, the J end lost 4 bases, and 13 bases lay between the germline ends. The CDR3 bases are TGCGCCAGCAGCTCCCAAGGACAGCTAGAGACCCAGTACTTC. This translates into CASSSQGQLETQYF.

This chain links TRBV2 with TRBJ1-1; D ambiguous. V lost 5 bases, J lost 4 bases, and 11 bases lay in between. Per germline, CDR1 SNHLY and CDR2 FYNNEI. CDR3 length equals 13 residues. The DNA of the CDR3 is TGTGCCAGCAGTACAGATTCCAGCACTGAAGCTTTCTTT. This encodes CASSTDSSTEAFF.

This chain uses TRBV11-3 with TRBJ2-7; TRBD1 matches 9 bases. The germline V gene encodes CDR1 SGHNT and CDR2 YENEEA. The CDR3 is 13 amino acids. With V trimmed by 4 bases and J by 7 bases, 5 bases remained unmatched. CDR3 in amino acids: CASSYGTGWEQYF. The CDR3 nucleotides read TGTGCCAGCAGCTACGGGACAGGGTGGGAGCAGTACTTC.

The chain combines TRBV30 with TRBJ1-5; 7 bases fit TRBD1. CDR1 is GTSNPN and CDR2 is SVGIG in the germline V gene (reference sequence). The V and J ends lost 1 base and 7 bases, in that order; junction bases with no gene match: 7. This CDR3 is 14 amino acids long. As DNA, the CDR3 is TGTGCCTGGAGTGAGGCAGGGGGGAGACAGCCCCAGCATTTT. Translating it yields CAWSEAGGRQPQHF. Using reference TRBV30 and TRBJ1-5 for the parts outside the CDR3, the full variable domain is SQTIHQWPATLVQPVGSPLSLECTVEGTSNPNLYWYRQAAGRGLQLLFYSVGIGQISSEVPQNLSASRPQDRQFILSSKKLLLSDSGFYLCAWSEAGGRQPQHFGDGTRLSIL.

This clone was seen a handful of times. V usage is TRBV28 and J usage is TRBJ2-3; no reliable D call. The CDR3 has 14 residues. Trimming cost V 4 bases and J 4 bases, with 12 bases left between them. Germline V gene lookup returns CDR1 MDHEN and CDR2 SYDVKM. The CDR3 bases are TGTGCCAGCAGTTCTGCGTCCGTCGCAGATACGCAGTATTTT. Its translation is CASSSASVADTQYF.

The chain uses TRBV5-1 and TRBJ2-3, with 9 bases that match TRBD1. With 4 bases clipped from V and 5 bases from J, the junction kept 5 bases outside the gene matches. The germline gives CDR1 SGHRS, CDR2 YFSETQ. The CDR3 runs 14 residues. Here the CDR3 reads CASSAPDRGDTQYF. CDR3 nucleotide sequence: TGCGCCAGCAGCGCACCGGACAGGGGAGATACGCAGTATTTT.